This T cell receptor beta chain is from a study of blood T cell repertoires in COVID-19. Looking at the study overall: T cells, B-cell-depleted T cells, or PBMCs supplied cDNA or gDNA.

Generated by immunoSEQ multiplex PCR, the TCRdb table keeps only in-frame clones and is missing some. The data contain 150,000 to 200,000 clones, about three quarters of them singletons. The CDR3 spans 14 residues. CDR1 is LNHDA, CDR2 SQIVND, per germline (reference sequence). Deletions cut 7 bases from V and 0 bases from J, with 10 bases between. The chain recombines TRBV19 with TRBJ1-3; D uncertain. This TCR derives from a woman at least 80 years old with active or convalescent COVID-19. The specimen was peripheral blood. CDR3 in DNA: TGTGCCAGTAAGGACTCCTACTCTGGAAACACCATATATTTT. Its protein product is CASKDSYSGNTIYF.